The 13 T cell receptor beta chains below come from one sample, sequenced in a study of cytotoxic CD8 clonotypes in ibrutinib-treated CLL. Some clones are missing from TCRdb's copy, which holds only in-frame ones; the method was immunoSEQ multiplex PCR. The sample lists hundreds of thousands of clones, roughly 70% seen once, with approximately 15% in the top ten. The sequencing used PBMCs, collected after 24 months of ibrutinib treatment. The receptors stem from a human donor with chronic lymphocytic leukemia.

This clone was detected once. The rearrangement links TRBV19 to TRBJ2-1; D is unclear. V lost 6 bases and J lost 7, with 10 bases in between. From germline, CDR1 is LNHDA and CDR2 SQIVND (reference sequence). The CDR3 length is 12 residues. The CDR3 here is CASRAYGNEQFF. The CDR3 DNA follows: TGTGCCAGTAGGGCATATGGGAATGAGCAGTTCTTC.

This chain links TRBV27 with TRBJ2-1; D is unclear. V was pared by 4 bases and J by 0 bases, with 13 bases between. Per germline, CDR1 MNHEY and CDR2 SMNVEV (reference sequence). The CDR3 runs to 16 residues. The CDR3 protein is CASSSWSRGSYNEQFF. In nucleotides, the CDR3 is TGTGCCAGCAGTTCATGGAGTCGCGGCTCCTACAATGAGCAGTTCTTC.

The gene calls are TRBV15 and TRBJ2-7, with D possibly matching TRBD1 (5 bases). CDR3 size: 17 residues. Germline CDR1 and CDR2: LNHNV and YYDKDF (reference sequence). V was clipped by 2 bases and J by 6 bases, with 23 bases between them. The CDR3: CATSRPKVGLEGPEQYF. CDR3 DNA sequence: TGTGCCACCAGCAGACCCAAGGTGGGGCTAGAAGGTCCCGAGCAGTACTTC.

This rearrangement joins TRBV6-6 to TRBJ2-2; no firm D call. CDR3 length: 11 residues. V was cut by 7 bases and J by 3 bases, with 3 bases left in between. Germline CDR1 and CDR2: MNHNY and SVGAGI (reference sequence). DNA of the CDR3: TGTGCCAGCATCCACACCGGGGAGCTGTTTTTT. This sequence encodes CASIHTGELFF.

This clone occurred a few times. This rearrangement joins TRBV27 to TRBJ2-6; D might be TRBD1 (6 bases). The V end was cut by 5 bases, the J end by 2 bases, with 10 bases between. Per the germline V gene, CDR1 is MNHEY and CDR2 is SMNVEV (reference sequence). The CDR3 spans 15 residues. Written as DNA, the CDR3 is TGTGCCAGCAGTCTCCAGGGGACTGGGGCCAACGTCCTGACTTTC. Translating it yields CASSLQGTGANVLTF.

The genes are TRBV7-9 and TRBJ2-3, with TRBD1 matching 7 bases. This CDR3 has 15 residues. Trimming took 5 bases from V and 2 from J; bases not matched to a gene: 7. CDR1 and CDR2 (germline): SEHNR, FQNEAQ (reference sequence). CDR3 residues: CASSLTGANTDTQYF. As DNA, the CDR3 is TGTGCCAGCAGCCTTACAGGGGCAAACACAGATACGCAGTATTTT.

The chain has TRBV2 and TRBJ1-5, with D perhaps TRBD1 (5 bases). There are 14 residues in the CDR3. The V end was cut by 8 bases, the J end by 1 base, with 12 bases between. Germline assignment: CDR1 SNHLY and CDR2 FYNNEI. Written as DNA, the CDR3 is TGTGCCAGCGACCAGGGAAGGAGCAATCAGCCCCAGCATTTT. Protein: CASDQGRSNQPQHF.

The chain recombines TRBV11-2 with TRBJ1-5; D remains ambiguous. CDR1 is SGHAT and CDR2 is FQNNGV in the germline V gene. V was shortened by 5 bases and J by 7 bases, with 15 bases between the two germline ends. There are 14 residues in the CDR3. The CDR3 protein is CASSPTGVGQPQHF. CDR3 DNA sequence: TGTGCCAGCAGCCCAACCGGGGTAGGCCAGCCCCAGCATTTT.

The CDR3, as DNA: TGTGCCAGCAGCTTAGGACTAGGAGGCACCGGGGAGCTGTTTTTT. Translating it yields CASSLGLGGTGELFF. This chain links TRBV7-3 with TRBJ2-2; 7 bases map to TRBD2. The CDR3 loop spans 15 amino acids. Per germline, CDR1 SGHTA and CDR2 FQGTGA. Trimming cost V 2 bases and J 4 bases; bases outside gene matches: 4.

V is TRBV7-2 and J is TRBJ2-3; tentative D call: TRBD2 (7 bases). V was cut by 3 bases and J by 2 bases, with 15 bases left in between. Per germline, CDR1 SGHTA and CDR2 FQGNSA. This CDR3 comprises 16 residues. CDR3 DNA sequence: TGTGCCAGCAGCTTTAATGGGAGGGGGAACACAGATACGCAGTATTTT. Residues: CASSFNGRGNTDTQYF.

The CDR3 DNA reads as TGTGCCAGCGGAATCGATCAGCCCCAGCATTTT. This sequence encodes CASGIDQPQHF. This chain links TRBV6-5 with TRBJ1-5, with D unresolved. CDR3 length: 11 residues. V dropped 8 bases and J dropped 5 bases, with 7 bases sitting between them. Germline V CDR1 and CDR2: MNHEY, SVGAGI.

The DNA of the CDR3 is TGCAGCGTTGAAGTTCTGCAGGGGGCCTACGAGCAGTACTTC. Protein product: CSVEVLQGAYEQYF. The chain has TRBV29-1 and TRBJ2-7, with 7 nucleotides matching TRBD1. The CDR3 sequence is 14 residues long. Trimming at V came to 1 base and at J to 2 bases, leaving 5 bases not matched to a gene. The germline V gene encodes CDR1 SQVTM and CDR2 ANQGSEA.

V is TRBV28 and J is TRBJ2-7; possibly TRBD1 for D (5 bases). The germline V and J ends were trimmed by 5 bases and 0 bases, with 11 bases remaining between them. Germline V gives CDR1 MDHEN, CDR2 SYDVKM. The CDR3 loop spans 14 amino acids. CDR3 coding DNA: TGTGCCAGCAGTACACAGGAGACCTCCTACGAGCAGTACTTC. Protein: CASSTQETSYEQYF.